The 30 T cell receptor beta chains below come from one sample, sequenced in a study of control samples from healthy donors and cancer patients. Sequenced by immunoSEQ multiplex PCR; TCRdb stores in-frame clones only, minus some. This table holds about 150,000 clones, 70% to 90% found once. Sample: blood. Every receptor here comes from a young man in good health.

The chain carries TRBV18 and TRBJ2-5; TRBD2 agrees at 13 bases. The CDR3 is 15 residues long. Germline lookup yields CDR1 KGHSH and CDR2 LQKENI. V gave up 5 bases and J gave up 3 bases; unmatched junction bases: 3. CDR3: CASSAGTSGKETQYF. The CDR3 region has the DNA TGTGCCAGCTCAGCCGGGACTAGCGGGAAAGAGACCCAGTACTTC. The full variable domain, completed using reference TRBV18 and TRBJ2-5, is NAGVMQNPRHLVRRRGQEARLRCSPMKGHSHVYWYRQLPEEGLKFMVYLQKENIIDESGMPKERFSAEFPKEGPSILRIQQVVRGDSAAYFCASSAGTSGKETQYFGPGTRLLVL.

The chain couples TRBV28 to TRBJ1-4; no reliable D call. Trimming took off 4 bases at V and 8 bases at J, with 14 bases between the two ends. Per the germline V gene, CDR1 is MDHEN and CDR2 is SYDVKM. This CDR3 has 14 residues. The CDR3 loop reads CASSSAGREEKLFF. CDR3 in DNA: TGTGCCAGCAGTTCGGCAGGTCGGGAGGAAAAACTGTTTTTT. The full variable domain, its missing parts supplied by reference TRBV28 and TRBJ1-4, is DVKVTQSSRYLVKRTGEKVFLECVQDMDHENMFWYRQDPGLGLRLIYFSYDVKMKEKGDIPEGYSVSREKKERFSLILESASTNQTSMYLCASSSAGREEKLFFGSGTQLSVL.

CDR3 coding DNA: TGTGCCAGCAGATACGGGGGTAACTACGAGCAGTACTTC. This translates into CASRYGGNYEQYF. The rearrangement uses TRBV6-2 or TRBV6-3 and TRBJ2-7, with D perhaps matching TRBD2 (6 bases). The CDR3 is made up of 13 amino acids. V lost 6 bases, J lost 3 bases, and 12 bases lay in between. Germline V gene sequence: CDR1 MNHEY, CDR2 SVGEGT.

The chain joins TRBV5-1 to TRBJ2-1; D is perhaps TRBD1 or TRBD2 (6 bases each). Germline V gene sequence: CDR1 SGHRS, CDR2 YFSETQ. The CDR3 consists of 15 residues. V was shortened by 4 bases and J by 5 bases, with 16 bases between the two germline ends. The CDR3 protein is CASSHSGAQDNEQFF. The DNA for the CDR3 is TGCGCCAGCAGCCACTCGGGGGCCCAGGACAATGAGCAGTTCTTC.

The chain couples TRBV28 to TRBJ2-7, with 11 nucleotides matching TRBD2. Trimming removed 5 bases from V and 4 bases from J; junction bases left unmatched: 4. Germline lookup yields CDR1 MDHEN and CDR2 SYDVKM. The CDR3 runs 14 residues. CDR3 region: CASSLIAGGYEQYF. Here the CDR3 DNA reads TGTGCCAGCAGTCTCATAGCGGGGGGGTACGAGCAGTACTTC.

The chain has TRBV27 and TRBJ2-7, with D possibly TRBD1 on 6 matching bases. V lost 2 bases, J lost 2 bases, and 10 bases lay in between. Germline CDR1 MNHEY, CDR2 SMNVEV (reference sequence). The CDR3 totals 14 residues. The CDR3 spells CASSLAQGTYEQYF. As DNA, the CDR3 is TGTGCCAGCAGTTTAGCACAGGGAACCTACGAGCAGTACTTC.

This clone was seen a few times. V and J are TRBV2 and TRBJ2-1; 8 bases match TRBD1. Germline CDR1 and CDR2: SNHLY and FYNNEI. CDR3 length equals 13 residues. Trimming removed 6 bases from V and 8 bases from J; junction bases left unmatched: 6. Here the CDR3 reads CASRGDRGHEQFF. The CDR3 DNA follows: TGTGCCAGCAGGGGAGACAGGGGCCATGAGCAGTTCTTC.

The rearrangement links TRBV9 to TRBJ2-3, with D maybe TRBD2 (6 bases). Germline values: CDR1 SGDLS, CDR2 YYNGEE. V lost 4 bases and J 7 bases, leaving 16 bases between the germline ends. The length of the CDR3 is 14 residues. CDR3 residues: CASSSRTAGYTQYF. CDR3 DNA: TGTGCCAGCAGCTCCCGGACGGCGGGGTATACGCAGTATTTT. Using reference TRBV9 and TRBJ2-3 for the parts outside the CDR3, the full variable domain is DSGVTQTPKHLITATGQRVTLRCSPRSGDLSVYWYQQSLDQGLQFLIQYYNGEERAKGNILERFSAQQFPDLHSELNLSSLELGDSALYFCASSSRTAGYTQYFGPGTRLTVL.

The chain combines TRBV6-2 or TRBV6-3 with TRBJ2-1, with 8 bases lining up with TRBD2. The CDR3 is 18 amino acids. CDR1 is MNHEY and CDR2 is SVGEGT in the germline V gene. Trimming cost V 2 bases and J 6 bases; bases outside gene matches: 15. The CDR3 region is CASSYVRKSGGASNEQFF. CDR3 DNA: TGTGCCAGCAGTTACGTACGAAAGTCGGGGGGGGCGAGCAATGAGCAGTTCTTC.

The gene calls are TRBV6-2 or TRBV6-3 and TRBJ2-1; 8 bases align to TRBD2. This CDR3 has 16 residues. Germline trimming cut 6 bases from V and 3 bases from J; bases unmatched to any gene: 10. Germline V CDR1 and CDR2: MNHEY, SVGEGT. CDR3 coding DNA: TGTGCCAGCAGCTCGTCCCAGCGGGGGATCTACAATGAGCAGTTCTTC. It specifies CASSSSQRGIYNEQFF.

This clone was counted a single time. CDR3 sequence: CALEAEFYEQYF. As DNA, the CDR3 is TGTGCCCTGGAGGCGGAGTTCTACGAGCAGTACTTC. The chain joins TRBV27 to TRBJ2-7, with D perhaps TRBD2 (5 bases). Looked up from germline, CDR1 is MNHEY and CDR2 is SMNVEV (reference sequence). V was pared by 11 bases and J by 3 bases, with 14 bases between. The CDR3 is 12 amino acids.

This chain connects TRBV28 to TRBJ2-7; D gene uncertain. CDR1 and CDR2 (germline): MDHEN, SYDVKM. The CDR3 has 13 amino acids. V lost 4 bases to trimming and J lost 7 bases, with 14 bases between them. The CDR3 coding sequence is TGTGCCAGCAGTTCCCCCGGACGAGGTGAGCAGTACTTC. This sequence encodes CASSSPGRGEQYF.

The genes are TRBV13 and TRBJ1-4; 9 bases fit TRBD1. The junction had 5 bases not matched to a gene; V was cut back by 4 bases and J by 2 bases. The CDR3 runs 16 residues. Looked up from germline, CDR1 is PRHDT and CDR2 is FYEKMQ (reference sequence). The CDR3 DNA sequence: TGTGCCAGCAGCTCTACAGGGGGCAGGACTAATGAAAAACTGTTTTTT. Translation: CASSSTGGRTNEKLFF.

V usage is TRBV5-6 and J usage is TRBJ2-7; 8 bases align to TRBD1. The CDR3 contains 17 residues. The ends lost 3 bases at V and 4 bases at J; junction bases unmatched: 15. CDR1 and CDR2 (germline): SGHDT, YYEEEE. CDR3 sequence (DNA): TGTGCCAGCAGCTCCAAGCCAGGGGGCGACTTCTCATACGAGCAGTACTTC. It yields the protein CASSSKPGGDFSYEQYF.

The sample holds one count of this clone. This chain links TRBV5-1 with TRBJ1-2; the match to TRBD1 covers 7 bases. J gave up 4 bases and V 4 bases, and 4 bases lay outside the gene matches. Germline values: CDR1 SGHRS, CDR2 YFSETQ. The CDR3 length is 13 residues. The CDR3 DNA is TGCGCCAGCAGCGTGGGACAGCGCTATGGCTACACCTTC. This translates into CASSVGQRYGYTF.

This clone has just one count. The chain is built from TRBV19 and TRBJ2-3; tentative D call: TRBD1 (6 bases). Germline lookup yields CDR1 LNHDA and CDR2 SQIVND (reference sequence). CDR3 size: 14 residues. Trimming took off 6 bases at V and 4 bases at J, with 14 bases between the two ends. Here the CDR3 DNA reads TGTGCCAGTAGCCCAGGGGCGGTCGCAGATACGCAGTATTTT. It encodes CASSPGAVADTQYF.

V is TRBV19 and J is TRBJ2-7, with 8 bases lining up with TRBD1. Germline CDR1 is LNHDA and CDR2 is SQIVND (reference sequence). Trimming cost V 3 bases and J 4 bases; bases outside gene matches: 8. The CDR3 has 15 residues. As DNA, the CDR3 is TGTGCCAGTAGTATTGCAGGGGGCGGCGAATACGAGCAGTACTTC. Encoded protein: CASSIAGGGEYEQYF. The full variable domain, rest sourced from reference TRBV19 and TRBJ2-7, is DGGITQSPKYLFRKEGQNVTLSCEQNLNHDAMYWYRQDPGQGLRLIYYSQIVNDFQKGDIAEGYSVSREKKESFPLTVTSAQKNPTAFYLCASSIAGGGEYEQYFGPGTRLTVT.

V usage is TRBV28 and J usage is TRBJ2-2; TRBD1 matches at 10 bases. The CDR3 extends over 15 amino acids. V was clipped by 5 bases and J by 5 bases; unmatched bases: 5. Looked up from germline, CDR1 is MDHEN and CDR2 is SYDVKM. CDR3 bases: TGTGCCAGCAGTCCAGGGACAGGGGAGACCGGGGAGCTGTTTTTT. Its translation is CASSPGTGETGELFF.

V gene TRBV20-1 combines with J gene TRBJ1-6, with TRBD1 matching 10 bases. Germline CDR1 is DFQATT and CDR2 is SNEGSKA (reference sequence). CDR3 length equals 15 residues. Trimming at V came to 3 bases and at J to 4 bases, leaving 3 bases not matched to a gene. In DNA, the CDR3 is TGCAGTGCTAGTGGGGACAGGGGATATAATTCACCCCTCCACTTT. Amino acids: CSASGDRGYNSPLHF.

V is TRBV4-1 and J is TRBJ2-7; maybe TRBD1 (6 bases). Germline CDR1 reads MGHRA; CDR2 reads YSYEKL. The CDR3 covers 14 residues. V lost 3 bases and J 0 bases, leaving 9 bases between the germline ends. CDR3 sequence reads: CASSQTDSSYEQYF. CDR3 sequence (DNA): TGCGCCAGCAGCCAGACGGACAGCTCCTACGAGCAGTACTTC.

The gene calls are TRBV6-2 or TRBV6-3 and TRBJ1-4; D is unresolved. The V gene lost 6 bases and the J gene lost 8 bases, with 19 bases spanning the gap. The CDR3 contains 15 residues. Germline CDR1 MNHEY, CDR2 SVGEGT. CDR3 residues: CASSSRAGRYEKLFF. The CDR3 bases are TGTGCCAGCAGCTCCCGGGCCGGAAGGTACGAAAAACTGTTTTTT.

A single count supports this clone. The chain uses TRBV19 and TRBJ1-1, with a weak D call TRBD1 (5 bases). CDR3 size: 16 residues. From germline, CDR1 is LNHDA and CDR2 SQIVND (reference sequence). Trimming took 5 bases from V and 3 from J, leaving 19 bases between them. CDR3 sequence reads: CASSSRPGFKDTEAFF. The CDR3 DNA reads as TGTGCCAGTAGTTCACGACCAGGGTTTAAGGACACTGAAGCTTTCTTT. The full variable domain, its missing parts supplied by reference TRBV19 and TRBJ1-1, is DGGITQSPKYLFRKEGQNVTLSCEQNLNHDAMYWYRQDPGQGLRLIYYSQIVNDFQKGDIAEGYSVSREKKESFPLTVTSAQKNPTAFYLCASSSRPGFKDTEAFFGQGTRLTVV.

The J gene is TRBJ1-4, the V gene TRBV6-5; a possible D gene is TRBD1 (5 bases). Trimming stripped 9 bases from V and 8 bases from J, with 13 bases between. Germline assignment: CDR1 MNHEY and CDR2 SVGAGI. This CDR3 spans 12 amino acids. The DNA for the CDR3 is TGTGCCAGTAGGGGCAGCGGGGAAAAACTGTTTTTT. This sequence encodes CASRGSGEKLFF.

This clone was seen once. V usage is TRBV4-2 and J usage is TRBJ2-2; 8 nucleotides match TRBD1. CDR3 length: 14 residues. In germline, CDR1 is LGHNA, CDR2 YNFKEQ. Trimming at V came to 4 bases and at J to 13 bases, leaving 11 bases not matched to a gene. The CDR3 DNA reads TGTGCCAGCAGCCCGCTTTTGGACAGGGAAGTGCTGTTTTTT. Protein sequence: CASSPLLDREVLFF.

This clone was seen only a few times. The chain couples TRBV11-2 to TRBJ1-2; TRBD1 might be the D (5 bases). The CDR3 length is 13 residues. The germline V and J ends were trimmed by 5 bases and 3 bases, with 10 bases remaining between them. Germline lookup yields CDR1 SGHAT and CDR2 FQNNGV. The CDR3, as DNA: TGTGCCAGCAGCGCAGCGGGGGACTATGGCTACACCTTC. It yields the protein CASSAAGDYGYTF.

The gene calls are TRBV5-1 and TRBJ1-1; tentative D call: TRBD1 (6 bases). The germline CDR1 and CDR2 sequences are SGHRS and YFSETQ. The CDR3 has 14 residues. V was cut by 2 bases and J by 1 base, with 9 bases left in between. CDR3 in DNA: TGCGCCAGCAGCTTTCAACAGGGGAACACTGAAGCTTTCTTT. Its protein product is CASSFQQGNTEAFF.

The CDR3 protein is CASSVLYGGNEQYF. Here the CDR3 DNA reads TGTGCCAGCAGTGTTTTGTACGGTGGAAACGAGCAGTACTTC. The chain carries TRBV2 and TRBJ2-7; unclear D gene. CDR1 and CDR2 (germline): SNHLY, FYNNEI. This CDR3 is built from 14 residues. V shed 4 bases and J shed 5 bases, with 15 bases lying between them. The full variable domain, completed using reference TRBV2 and TRBJ2-7, is EPEVTQTPSHQVTQMGQEVILRCVPISNHLYFYWYRQILGQKVEFLVSFYNNEISEKSEIFDDQFSVERPDGSNFTLKIRSTKLEDSAMYFCASSVLYGGNEQYFGPGTRLTVT.

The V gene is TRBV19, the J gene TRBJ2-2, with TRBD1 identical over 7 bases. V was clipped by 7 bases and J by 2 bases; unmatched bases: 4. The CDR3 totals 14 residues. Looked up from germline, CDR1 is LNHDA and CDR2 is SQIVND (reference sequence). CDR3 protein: CASTGTANTGELFF. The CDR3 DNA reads TGTGCCAGTACCGGGACAGCCAACACCGGGGAGCTGTTTTTT.

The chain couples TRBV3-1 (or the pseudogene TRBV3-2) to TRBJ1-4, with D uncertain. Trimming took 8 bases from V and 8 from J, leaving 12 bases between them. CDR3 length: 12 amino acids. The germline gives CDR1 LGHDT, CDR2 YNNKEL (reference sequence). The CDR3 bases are TGTGCCAGCGGCCCATTGGGCGAAAAACTGTTTTTT. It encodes CASGPLGEKLFF.

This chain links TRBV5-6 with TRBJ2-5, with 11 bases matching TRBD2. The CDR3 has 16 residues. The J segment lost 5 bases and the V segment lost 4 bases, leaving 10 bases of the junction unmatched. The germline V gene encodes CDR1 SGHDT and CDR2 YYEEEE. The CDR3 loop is CASSHPTSGGPETQYF. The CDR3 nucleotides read TGTGCCAGCAGCCACCCTACTAGCGGGGGCCCGGAGACCCAGTACTTC.